These 10 T cell receptor beta chains came from one sample sequenced in a study of CD8+CD57+ T cells in acquired aplastic anemia. Genomic DNA acted as the template from which TCR beta VDJ combination and CDR3 sequence profiling were carried out. TCRdb reprocessed the reads with MiXCR, giving one entry per CDR3 protein. The sample includes about 180,000 distinct CDR3 sequences, about half of them seen just once. By flow cytometry, patients selected for sequencing had shown an expansion of CD8+CD57+ cells. Input material: sorted CD4+, CD8+, or CD8+CD57+ T cells (not recorded which) from PBMCs. These receptors were taken from a human donor with aplastic anemia.

This clonotype appeared a few times. The chain uses TRBV6-5 and TRBJ1-5; D not certain. The germline V gene encodes CDR1 MNHEY and CDR2 SVGAGI. Trimming cost V 3 bases and J 6 bases, with 12 bases left between them. CDR3 size: 14 residues. CDR3 loop: CASSYVGVGQPQHF. The CDR3 DNA sequence: TGTGCCAGCAGTTATGTCGGGGTAGGTCAGCCCCAGCATTTT.

V usage is TRBV19 and J usage is TRBJ1-6, with TRBD1 matching 8 bases. Per the germline V gene, CDR1 is LNHDA and CDR2 is SQIVND (reference sequence). V shed 5 bases, J shed 10 bases, and the junction held 7 bases outside the gene matches. The CDR3 sequence is 14 residues long. CDR3: CASSVRDRQSPLHF. Written as DNA, the CDR3 is TGTGCCAGTAGTGTCCGGGACAGGCAGTCACCCCTCCACTTT.

The V gene is TRBV24-1, the J gene TRBJ1-1; D unresolved. V lost 9 bases and J 5 bases, leaving 12 bases between the germline ends. This CDR3 is 12 amino acids long. Looked up from germline, CDR1 is KGHDR and CDR2 is SFDVKD. CDR3 sequence (DNA): TGTGCCACCCTAAGTCGTGAAACTGAAGCTTTCTTT. It codes for CATLSRETEAFF.

There are many counts of this clonotype. The V and J genes are TRBV25-1 and TRBJ1-2; TRBD1 is a possible D gene (5 bases). Germline-derived CDR1 and CDR2 are MGHDK and SYGVNS. The V end was cut by 3 bases, the J end by 11 bases, with 16 bases between. The CDR3 covers 13 residues. In DNA form, the CDR3 reads TGTGCCAGCAGTGATTCTGGGGGACGTAAATACACCTTC. This translates into CASSDSGGRKYTF.

In its sample, this clonotype was seen many times. The rearrangement links TRBV19 to TRBJ2-7; D might be TRBD1 (5 bases). The CDR3 totals 13 residues. Germline V gives CDR1 LNHDA, CDR2 SQIVND (reference sequence). Trimming took off 5 bases at V and 10 bases at J, with 18 bases between the two ends. CDR3 DNA: TGTGCCAGTAGTTTAAACAGGCTGTCCGACCAGTACTTC. This encodes CASSLNRLSDQYF.

Many counts were recorded for this clonotype. The rearrangement uses TRBV9 and TRBJ1-5, with D maybe TRBD1 (5 bases). V was trimmed by 0 bases and J by 11 bases, leaving 15 bases between them. This CDR3 comprises 14 residues. Germline loops: CDR1 SGDLS, CDR2 YYNGEE. CDR3 protein: CASSVDLDRSAQHF. CDR3 DNA: TGTGCCAGCAGCGTAGACCTCGACAGATCAGCCCAGCATTTT.

J is TRBJ2-7 and V is TRBV20-1, with 7 bases lining up with TRBD1. Germline trimming cut 2 bases from V and 1 base from J; bases unmatched to any gene: 5. This CDR3 spans 14 amino acids. Germline V lookup: CDR1 DFQATT, CDR2 SNEGSKA (reference sequence). The CDR3 nucleotides read TGCAGTGCTAGACACCCGGGACAGTCCTACGAGCAGTACTTC. It yields the protein CSARHPGQSYEQYF.

In this sample, this clonotype turned up a few times. The chain couples TRBV20-1 to TRBJ2-7, with 11 bases that match TRBD1. The CDR3 covers 16 residues. Germline V gene sequence: CDR1 DFQATT, CDR2 SNEGSKA (reference sequence). With 0 bases clipped from V and 4 bases from J, the junction kept 8 bases outside the gene matches. This CDR3 reads CSAREPRTGGAYEQYF. Written as DNA, the CDR3 is TGCAGTGCTAGAGAACCTCGGACAGGGGGCGCGTACGAGCAGTACTTC.

This clonotype was seen repeatedly, ten times or more. The chain carries TRBV11-1 and TRBJ1-3; 8 bases map to TRBD1. The CDR3 is made up of 16 amino acids. CDR1 is SGHAT and CDR2 is FQDESV in the germline V gene (reference sequence). V lost 5 bases to trimming and J lost 0 bases; unmatched junction nucleotides: 6. The CDR3 loop reads CASSLDDRGSGNTIYF. The CDR3 DNA reads as TGTGCCAGCAGCCTAGATGACAGGGGCTCTGGAAACACCATATATTTT.

This clonotype was counted many times. The V call is TRBV5-5, the J call TRBJ1-2; the match to TRBD1 covers 8 bases. V lost 0 bases and J lost 5; bases outside the gene matches: 9. The CDR3 contains 16 residues. The germline CDR1 and CDR2 sequences are SGHKS and YYEKEE (reference sequence). CDR3 residues: CASSLAATGVGYGYTF. The DNA of the CDR3 is TGTGCCAGCAGCTTGGCCGCGACAGGGGTTGGATATGGCTACACCTTC.